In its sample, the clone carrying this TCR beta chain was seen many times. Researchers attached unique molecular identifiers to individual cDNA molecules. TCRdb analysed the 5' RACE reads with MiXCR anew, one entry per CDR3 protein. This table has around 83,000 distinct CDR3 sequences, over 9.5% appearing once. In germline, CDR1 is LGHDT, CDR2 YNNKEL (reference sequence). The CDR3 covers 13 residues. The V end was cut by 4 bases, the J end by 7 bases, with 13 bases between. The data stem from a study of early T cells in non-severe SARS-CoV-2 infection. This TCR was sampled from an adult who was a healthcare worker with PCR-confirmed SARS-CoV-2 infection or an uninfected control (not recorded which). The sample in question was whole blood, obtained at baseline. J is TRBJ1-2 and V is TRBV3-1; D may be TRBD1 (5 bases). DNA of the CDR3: TGTGCCAGCAGCCCCGTCGGGGCCGGTGGCTACACCTTC. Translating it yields CASSPVGAGGYTF.